This TCR beta chain was retrieved from a study of blood T cell repertoires in COVID-19. Method: immunoSEQ multiplex PCR; TCRdb's copy keeps in-frame clones and lacks some. The sample contains 270,000 or so clones, about 80% of which appear only once. This clonotype originated in a human donor in a cohort sampled during active COVID-19. The sequenced sample was peripheral blood.

As DNA, the CDR3 is TGTGCCAGCAGCTACGCGGGACAGGGTAGCGATTCACCCCTCCACTTT. This gives the protein CASSYAGQGSDSPLHF. This chain connects TRBV5-6 to TRBJ1-6; 9 nucleotides line up with TRBD1. The CDR3 runs to 16 residues. Germline-derived CDR1 and CDR2 are SGHDT and YYEEEE. Trimming cost V 3 bases and J 8 bases; bases outside gene matches: 9.